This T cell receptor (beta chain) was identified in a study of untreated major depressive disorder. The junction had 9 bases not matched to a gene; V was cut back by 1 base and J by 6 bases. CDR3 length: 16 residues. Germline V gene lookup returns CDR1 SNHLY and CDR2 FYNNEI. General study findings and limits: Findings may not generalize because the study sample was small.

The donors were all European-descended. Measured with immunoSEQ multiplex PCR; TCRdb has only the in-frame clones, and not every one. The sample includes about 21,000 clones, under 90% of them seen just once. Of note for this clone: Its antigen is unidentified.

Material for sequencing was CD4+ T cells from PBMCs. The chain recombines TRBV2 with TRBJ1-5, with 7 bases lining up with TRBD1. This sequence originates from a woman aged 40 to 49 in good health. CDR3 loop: CASSEVGGAGSQPQHF. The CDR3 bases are TGTGCCAGCAGTGAAGTAGGGGGCGCAGGGTCTCAGCCCCAGCATTTT.